This TCR beta chain was sequenced in a study of blood T cell repertoires in COVID-19 (dated by TCRdb to about 2020). General notes on the study: Collaborator samples came from the United States, Italy and Spain and covered acute and convalescent phases of COVID-19. The prospective study material was composed of cDNA or gDNA derived from T cells, B-cell-depleted T cells, or PBMCs. Subjects who had been exposed to COVID-19, were actively infected with it, or had recovered from it provided the deeply sampled blood TCRbeta repertoires that made up the dataset. The repertoires were made available in a free public database intended to serve as a resource for research on the immune response to SARS-CoV-2. Samples were obtained from the ongoing ImmuneRACE study (first 160 participants) and from over 1,000 subjects provided by 6 global collaborators. Sample metadata almost always included a de-identified subject ID, COVID-19 status, age in years and sex. HLA class I and class II types, where available, came from metadata supplied by the sample provider rather than from assay-based typing.

TCRbeta CDR3 regions were amplified from genomic DNA using the immunoSEQ Assay, a bias-controlled multiplex PCR. The authors' analysis ran thus. The number of nucleated cells in each sample was estimated from the amplification of reference gene primers within the assay. Sequence reads were collapsed and filtered to measure the absolute abundance of every unique TCRbeta CDR3 rearrangement. Productive Simpson clonality was computed per sample as the square root of Simpson's diversity index over productive rearrangements. The clones in this table, taken by TCRdb from immuneACCESS, are in-frame only. Not every clone is retained; where verified, under half of the shortfall comes from an unresolved V gene, and the cause of the rest is unknown. V and J calls and clone size are those listed in that table; D and trimming were worked out from the DNA. The sample table shows 200,000 to 250,000 clones, and roughly 90% are seen once. The ten largest clones capture just over 2.5% of the sample.

For this clone: What this receptor recognizes is not known. No base qualities exist here, and no much larger clone lies one base off it.

Results and caveats for the whole study, not just this receptor: How much clinical and demographic metadata was included differed by source and by participant, and the metadata was provided uncurated.

In the prospective study, participants were about 18 to 100 years old, resided in fewer than 25 geographic areas of the United States, and were enrolled through a virtual design. To assign participants to cohorts, the prospective study relied on clinical history that participants themselves reported in a screening survey and a study questionnaire. In the prospective study, mobile phlebotomists collected whole blood, serum and a nasopharyngeal or oropharyngeal swab from each participant. Prospective study participants could optionally give additional blood draws and questionnaires over an approximately 2-month period. Prospective study blood samples were shipped either frozen or at room temperature before DNA extraction. V gives up 7 bases and J gives up 6 bases, and the segment between their germline ends measures 14 bases. The CDR3 measures 14 amino acids from cysteine to phenylalanine. Here the CDR3 DNA is all that survives: 42 bases in frame from base 1. The germline V gene (reference sequence) sets CDR1 to SGHNT and CDR2 to YYREEE.

This TCR derives from a woman aged 25 to 39 with acute COVID-19. This chain is built from TRBV5-4 and TRBJ1-6, and TRBD1 may be the D gene, going by 6 matching bases. Sequenced sample: PBMCs or T cells enriched from blood (not recorded which). The sequenced DNA is TGTGCCAGCGAGAGCAGGGGCGGTAATTCACCCCTCCACTTT. The resulting protein is CASESRGGNSPLHF.